This T cell receptor beta chain was documented in a study of cytomegalovirus exposure and HLA in healthy donors. General study findings and limits: V- and J-gene trimming of TCR beta was linked (in a later analysis) to a missense DCLRE1C variant. The likely explanation for a cluster of highly shared sequence variants was sequencing artifact. Upon later analysis, TCR association rates were observed to vary by HLA locus, being highest for DRB1 and lowest for HLA-C.

Germline lookup yields CDR1 LGHNA and CDR2 YNFKEQ. The CDR3 contains 17 residues. The ends lost 7 bases at V and 4 bases at J; junction bases unmatched: 11. A note on this clone: Its antigen is not identified.

The PCR made use of 60 Vbeta and 13 Jbeta primers. In the source study's methods: Approximately 10 million shared chains were among approximately 87 million unique TCR beta chains counted in a later analysis. Assay: immunoSEQ multiplex PCR; the TCRdb copy retains only in-frame clones and omits some. V and J calls and clone size are as listed in that table; D and trimming were resolved from the DNA. There are about 97,000 clones in the sample; roughly 76% occur only once, and 4.1% lies in the top ten. The J gene is TRBJ2-5, the V gene TRBV4-2, with TRBD2 identical over 14 bases. Material for sequencing was PBMCs. The receptor was isolated from a man between 40 and 49 years old in good health and CMV-seronegative. CDR3 DNA: TGTGCCAGCAAACCGGGACTAGCGGGGGCCACGGGAGAGACCCAGTACTTC. It codes for CASKPGLAGATGETQYF.